Shown below are 9 T cell receptor beta chains from a single sample sequenced in a study of T-cell memory formation after mild COVID-19. TCRdb itself ran the 5' RACE reads through MiXCR, one entry per CDR3 protein. Of approximately 490,000 distinct CDR3 sequences listed, approximately 20% are singletons. The source material was PBMCs or a T cell subset sorted from them (not recorded which). These receptors originate from an adult woman who had mild COVID-19 (a few samples of this study predate the infection). Cell type and time point are not known.

This clonotype was counted only a few times. The germline gene is not matched at one end of the junction; a read error may be the cause. The rearrangement uses TRBV6-1 and TRBJ2-1; D perhaps matches TRBD2 (5 bases). The germline V gene encodes CDR1 MNHNS and CDR2 SASEGT. This CDR3 has 15 amino acids. The CDR3 loop reads CDSRKRALSYNEQFF. CDR3 bases: TGTGACAGCAGGAAGAGGGCCCTCTCCTACAATGAGCAGTTCTTC.

The chain carries TRBV6-1 and TRBJ2-7, with D unclear. Germline V gene sequence: CDR1 MNHNS, CDR2 SASEGT. The CDR3 is 14 amino acids. V was cut by 6 bases and J by 3 bases, with 15 bases left in between. The CDR3 bases are TGTGCCAGCAGATCGTTAGGGCTTAACTACGAGCAGTACTTC. Translation: CASRSLGLNYEQYF.

The chain recombines TRBV9 with TRBJ2-3; D is perhaps TRBD1 (6 bases). In germline, CDR1 is SGDLS, CDR2 YYNGEE. V gave up 3 bases and J gave up 0 bases, with 20 bases separating them. CDR3 length: 18 residues. CDR3 in DNA: TGTGCCAGCAGCGACCGAGCGGACAGATCGACTAGCACAGATACGCAGTATTTT. Amino acid sequence: CASSDRADRSTSTDTQYF.

This clonotype has a count of ten or more. The rearrangement joins TRBV12-3 or TRBV12-4 to TRBJ2-3; 8 nucleotides align to TRBD1. The CDR3 is 13 amino acids. V shed 9 bases and J 4 bases; nucleotides not matched to a gene: 6. DNA for the CDR3: TGTGCCAGTGGACAGGGTACCCCAGATACGCAGTATTTT. Its translation is CASGQGTPDTQYF.

This clonotype was detected a few times. The chain recombines TRBV20-1 with TRBJ2-1, with D unclear. This CDR3 contains 14 residues. The V and J ends lost 5 bases and 6 bases respectively, with 17 bases between them. Per the germline V gene, CDR1 is DFQATT and CDR2 is SNEGSKA (reference sequence). The CDR3 reads CSAGTPPKSNEQFF. CDR3 nucleotides: TGCAGTGCTGGAACCCCTCCAAAAAGCAATGAGCAGTTCTTC.

The chain uses TRBV6-5 and TRBJ1-1, with a tentative D call TRBD1 (6 bases). CDR1 and CDR2 from the germline V gene are MNHEY and SVGAGI. V dropped 0 bases and J dropped 3 bases, with 11 bases sitting between them. The CDR3 length is 15 residues. CDR3: CASSYSTGGDTEAFF. The CDR3 DNA follows: TGTGCCAGCAGTTACTCGACAGGTGGGGACACTGAAGCTTTCTTT.

This clonotype was seen just once. V and J are TRBV4-3 and TRBJ1-1; D perhaps matches TRBD1 (6 bases). Germline CDR1 reads LGHNA; CDR2 reads YSLEER. The length of the CDR3 is 13 residues. V was trimmed by 0 bases and J by 10 bases, leaving 12 bases between them. CDR3 bases: TGCGCCAGCAGCCAAGAGCGGGTCAGGGGAGCTTTCTTT. Amino acid sequence: CASSQERVRGAFF.

The rearrangement uses TRBV20-1 and TRBJ2-3, with D possibly TRBD2 on 5 matching bases. This CDR3 is 18 amino acids long. The ends were cut back, 2 bases at V and 0 bases at J, with 21 bases in the middle. Germline values: CDR1 DFQATT, CDR2 SNEGSKA (reference sequence). The CDR3 DNA reads TGCAGTGCTAGATCAGCGGAAGGTTGGGATTATAGCACAGATACGCAGTATTTT. Its protein is CSARSAEGWDYSTDTQYF.

This clonotype was found a few times. V usage is TRBV18 and J usage is TRBJ1-5, with D tentatively TRBD1 (5 bases). Deletions cut 4 bases from V and 3 bases from J, with 7 bases between. Germline V gene data show CDR1 as KGHSH and CDR2 as LQKENI. CDR3 length: 13 residues. The CDR3 loop is CASSQTDNQPQHF. The CDR3 DNA sequence: TGTGCCAGCTCACAGACAGACAATCAGCCCCAGCATTTT.